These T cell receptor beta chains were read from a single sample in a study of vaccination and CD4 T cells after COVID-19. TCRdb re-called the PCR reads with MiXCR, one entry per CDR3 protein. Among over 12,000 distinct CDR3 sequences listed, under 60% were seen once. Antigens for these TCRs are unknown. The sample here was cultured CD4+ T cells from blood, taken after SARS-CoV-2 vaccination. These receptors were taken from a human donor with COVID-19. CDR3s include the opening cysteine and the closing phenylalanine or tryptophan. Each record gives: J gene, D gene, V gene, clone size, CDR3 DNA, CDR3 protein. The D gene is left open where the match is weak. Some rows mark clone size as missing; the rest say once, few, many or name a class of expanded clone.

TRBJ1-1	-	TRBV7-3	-	TGTGCCAGCAGCTTAACAGATAACACTGAAGCTTTCTTT	CASSLTDNTEAFF
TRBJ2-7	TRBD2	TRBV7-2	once	TGTGCCAGCAGCGAACGACTAGCGGGGGACCGTACTAAGTACTTC	CASSERLAGDRTKYF
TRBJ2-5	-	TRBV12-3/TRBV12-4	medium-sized	TGTGCCAGCACACCTCTAGACAGGGAGGGGACCCAGTACTTC	CASTPLDREGTQYF
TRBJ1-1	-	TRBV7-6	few	TGTGCCAGCAGTCAAGACAGGAACACTGAAGCTTTCTTT	CASSQDRNTEAFF
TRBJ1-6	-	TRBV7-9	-	TGTGCCAGCAGCTTAGCGTTGTCGGATAATTCACCCCTCCACTTT	CASSLALSDNSPLHF
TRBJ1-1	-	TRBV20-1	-	TGCAGTGCTAGAGATCGCAGGATGAACACTGAAGCTTTCTTT	CSARDRRMNTEAFF
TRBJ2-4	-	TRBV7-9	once	TGTGCCAGCAGCTTAAACAGTCTAGCCAAAAACATTCAGTACTTC	CASSLNSLAKNIQYF
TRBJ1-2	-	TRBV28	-	TGTGCCAGCATCTCCGTATTGAACTATGGCTACACCTTC	CASISVLNYGYTF
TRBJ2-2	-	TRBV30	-	TGTGCCTTGGGGGGACAGCTGCTCGCCGGGGAGCTGTTTTTT	CALGGQLLAGELFF
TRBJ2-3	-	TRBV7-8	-	TGTGCCAGCAGTCTATTAGACTATGTCACAGATACGCAGTATTTT	CASSLLDYVTDTQYF
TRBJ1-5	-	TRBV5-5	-	TGTGCCAGCAGCTTGGCTGGTGACAATCAGCCCCAGCATTTT	CASSLAGDNQPQHF
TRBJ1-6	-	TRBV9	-	TGTGCCAGCAGCGTTGAATGGGATTCACCCCTCCACTTT	CASSVEWDSPLHF
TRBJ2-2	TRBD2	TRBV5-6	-	TGTGCCAGCAGCCGGCGGACTAGCGGGTCCTTGAACACCGGGGAGCTGTTTTTT	CASSRRTSGSLNTGELFF
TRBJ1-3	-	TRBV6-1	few	TGTGCCAGCAGTCAGGTGTTCTCTGGAAACACCATATATTTT	CASSQVFSGNTIYF
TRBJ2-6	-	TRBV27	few	TGTGCCAGCAGTTTATCCTCTGGGGCCAACGTCCTGACTTTC	CASSLSSGANVLTF
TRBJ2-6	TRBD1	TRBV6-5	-	TGTGCCAGCAGTTACTCGATTTTGAGGACAGGGGGCTCTGGGGCCAACGTCCTGACTTTC	CASSYSILRTGGSGANVLTF
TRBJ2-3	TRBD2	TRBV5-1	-	TGCGCCAGCAGACGACTAGCGGGGGGTGGGACAGATACGCAGTATTTT	CASRRLAGGGTDTQYF
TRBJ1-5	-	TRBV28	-	TGTGCCAGCCTCGACCGGGCGAATCAGCCCCAGCATTTT	CASLDRANQPQHF
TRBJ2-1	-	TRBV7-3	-	TGTGCCAGCAGCTTAATCTTGGGGACTGAGCAGTTCTTC	CASSLILGTEQFF
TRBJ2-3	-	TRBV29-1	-	TGCAGCGTTGAGTCTAGTGCAGATACGCAGTATTTT	CSVESSADTQYF
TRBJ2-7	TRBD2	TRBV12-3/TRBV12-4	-	TGTGCCAGCAGTTTCTCGGCTAGCGGGTCCTCCGACCAGTACTTC	CASSFSASGSSDQYF
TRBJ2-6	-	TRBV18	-	TGTGCCAGCTCCAGGAACTCTGGGGCCAACGTCCTGACTTTC	CASSRNSGANVLTF
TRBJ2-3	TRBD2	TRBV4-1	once	TGCGCCAGCAGCCAAGATCAGCGGGACACAGATACGCAGTATTTT	CASSQDQRDTDTQYF
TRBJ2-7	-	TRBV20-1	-	TGCAGTGCCACCGTGGGCTCCTACGAGCAGTACTTC	CSATVGSYEQYF
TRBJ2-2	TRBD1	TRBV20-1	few	TGCAGTGCCTCTGCCAGGGGGAGCACCGGGGAGCTGTTTTTT	CSASARGSTGELFF
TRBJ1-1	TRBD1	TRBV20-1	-	TGCAGTGCCAGACAGGGAGGCGCTGAAGCTTTCTTT	CSARQGGAEAFF
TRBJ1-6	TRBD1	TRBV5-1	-	TGCGCCAGCAGCGGCGACAGGGGGCGTGATTCACCCCTCCACTTT	CASSGDRGRDSPLHF
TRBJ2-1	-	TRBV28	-	TGTGCCAGCAGTTTAGGCCTATACCCCGGAACAATTGCCAATGAGCAGTTCTTC	CASSLGLYPGTIANEQFF